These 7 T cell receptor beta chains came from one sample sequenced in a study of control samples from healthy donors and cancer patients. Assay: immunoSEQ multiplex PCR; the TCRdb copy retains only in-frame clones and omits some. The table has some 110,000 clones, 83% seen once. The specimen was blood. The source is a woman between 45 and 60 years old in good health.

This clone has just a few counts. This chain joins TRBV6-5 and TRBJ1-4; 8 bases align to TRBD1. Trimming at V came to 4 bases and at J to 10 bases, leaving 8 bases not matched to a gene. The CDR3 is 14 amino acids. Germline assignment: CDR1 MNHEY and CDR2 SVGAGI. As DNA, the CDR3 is TGTGCCAGCAGTTTCGGGACAGGAGCGACAAAACTGTTTTTT. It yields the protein CASSFGTGATKLFF.

The CDR3 DNA is TGTGCCAGCAGCCGACAGAACACTGAAGCTTTCTTT. Its translation is CASSRQNTEAFF. The genes are TRBV7-2 and TRBJ1-1; D remains unclear. Germline values: CDR1 SGHTA, CDR2 FQGNSA. The CDR3 contains 12 residues. Trimming pared 5 bases from V and 1 base from J, leaving 5 bases between.

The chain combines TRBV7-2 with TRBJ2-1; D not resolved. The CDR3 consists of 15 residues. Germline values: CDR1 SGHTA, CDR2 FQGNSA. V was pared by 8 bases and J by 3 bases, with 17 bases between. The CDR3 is CASGWFPAFYNEQFF. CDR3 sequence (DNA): TGTGCCAGCGGATGGTTCCCCGCGTTCTACAATGAGCAGTTCTTC.

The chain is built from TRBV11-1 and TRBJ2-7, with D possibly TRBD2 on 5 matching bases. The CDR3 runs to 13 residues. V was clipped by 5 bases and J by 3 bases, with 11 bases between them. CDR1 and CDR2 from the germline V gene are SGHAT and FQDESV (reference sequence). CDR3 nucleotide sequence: TGTGCCAGCAGCCTTAGCGATAACTACGAGCAGTACTTC. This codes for CASSLSDNYEQYF.

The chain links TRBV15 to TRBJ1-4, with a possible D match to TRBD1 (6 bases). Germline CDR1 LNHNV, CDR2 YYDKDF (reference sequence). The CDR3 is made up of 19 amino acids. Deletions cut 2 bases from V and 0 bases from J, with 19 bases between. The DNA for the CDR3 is TGTGCCACCAGCAGAATTGGGGGGCGGGGTGGGGCAACTAATGAAAAACTGTTTTTT. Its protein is CATSRIGGRGGATNEKLFF.

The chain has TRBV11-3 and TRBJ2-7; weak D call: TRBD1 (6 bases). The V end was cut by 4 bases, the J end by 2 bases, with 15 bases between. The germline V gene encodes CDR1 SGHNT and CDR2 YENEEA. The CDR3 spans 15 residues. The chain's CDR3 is CASSSAGQPPYEQYF. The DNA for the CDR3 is TGTGCCAGCAGCTCCGCTGGACAGCCACCCTACGAGCAGTACTTC.

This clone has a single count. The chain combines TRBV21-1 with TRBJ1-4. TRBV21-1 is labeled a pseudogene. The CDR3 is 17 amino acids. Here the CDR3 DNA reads TGTGCCAGCGGGCAATTGTGGAGGGGTCAGATGAATGAAAAACTGTTTTTT. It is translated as CASGQLWRGQMNEKLFF.